The present entry profiles one T cell receptor (beta chain) with its context. Profiled with immunoSEQ multiplex PCR; TCRdb holds only in-frame clones, not every one. In the table there are 30,000 to 45,000 clones, roughly 81% of which are singletons. The V end was cut by 3 bases, the J end by 2 bases, with 9 bases between. Germline values: CDR1 MNHNS, CDR2 SASEGT. The CDR3 has 14 amino acids. A few pembrolizumab responders had their TCRs sequenced. The source of the sample is a study of PD-1 blockade in mismatch repair-deficient tumors. The starting material was peripheral blood, obtained 76 weeks after starting pembrolizumab. This rearrangement joins TRBV6-1 to TRBJ2-3; D is undetermined. The clonotype was recovered from an adult with mismatch repair-deficient cancer. CDR3 sequence (DNA): TGTGCCAGCAGTGACGGGCGTCTCACAGATACGCAGTATTTT. Protein sequence: CASSDGRLTDTQYF.